Below, 2 T cell receptor beta chains from the same sample are listed, as sequenced in a study of control samples from healthy donors and cancer patients. Using immunoSEQ multiplex PCR, the repertoire was profiled, and TCRdb retains in-frame clones only, with some absent. The table records fewer than 100,000 clones, roughly four fifths of them present only once. The material sequenced was blood. Source of these receptors: an older woman in good health.

The genes are TRBV11-2 and TRBJ1-2, with a tentative D call TRBD1 (5 bases). Trimming pared 1 base from V and 4 bases from J, leaving 13 bases between. The CDR3 is 15 residues long. Germline-derived CDR1 and CDR2 are SGHAT and FQNNGV. The CDR3 DNA is TGTGCCAGCAGCTTAGTGTCAGGGTGGTCCTATGGCTACACCTTC. It yields the protein CASSLVSGWSYGYTF. The complete variable domain, with remaining parts taken from reference TRBV11-2 and TRBJ1-2, reads EAGVAQSPRYKIIEKRQSVAFWCNPISGHATLYWYQQILGQGPKLLIQFQNNGVVDDSQLPKDRFSAERLKGVDSTLKIQPAKLEDSAVYLCASSLVSGWSYGYTFGSGTRLTVV.

V and J are TRBV28 and TRBJ1-4; D unresolved. Germline lookup yields CDR1 MDHEN and CDR2 SYDVKM. The CDR3 has 13 amino acids. V lost 8 bases, J lost 4 bases, and 11 bases lay in between. For the CDR3, the DNA is TGTGCCAGCTACGGGCCACTTAATGAAAAACTGTTTTTT. The encoded protein is CASYGPLNEKLFF.